Included here is one T cell receptor beta chain sequence, with context. Its antigen is unknown. Separate from the 666-subject first cohort, the roughly 110-subject validation cohort was the one that the donors belonged to. This entry belongs to a study of cytomegalovirus exposure and HLA in healthy donors. Study-level findings and limits: Researchers reported that three CMV-associated chains were confirmed in vitro as CMV antigen-specific. Altogether, 150 to 200 TCR beta chains were recorded as cytomegalovirus-associated. One later analysis, an examination of the 120 validation repertoires, found that first-cohort TCR clusters tended to co-occur in them.

Clones were sequenced by immunoSEQ multiplex PCR, and TCRdb holds only the in-frame ones, with some missing. The sample consists of fewer than 100,000 clones, about nine tenths of them appearing once. With V trimmed by 4 bases and J by 7 bases, 17 bases remained unmatched. Looked up from germline, CDR1 is SGHRS and CDR2 is YFSETQ. CDR3 size: 18 residues. The receptor was isolated from a man younger than 40 in good health and CMV-seronegative. Sequenced sample: PBMCs. V usage is TRBV5-1 and J usage is TRBJ2-1, with TRBD2 identical over 10 bases. The chain's CDR3 is CASSPRASGSRFVNEQFF. CDR3 nucleotides: TGCGCCAGCAGCCCCAGGGCTAGCGGGAGTCGCTTCGTTAATGAGCAGTTCTTC. The whole variable domain, filled in from reference TRBV5-1 and TRBJ2-1, reads KAGVTQTPRYLIKTRGQQVTLSCSPISGHRSVSWYQQTPGQGLQFLFEYFSETQRNKGNFPGRFSGRQFSNSRSEMNVSTLELGDSALYLCASSPRASGSRFVNEQFFGPGTRLTVL.